One and the same sample provided the 31 T cell receptor beta chains below, sequenced in a study of shared clonotypes between healthy human individuals. CD45RO-negative CD8 cells positively selected for CCR7 made up the naive population, which excluded terminally differentiated effector memory CD45RA+ cells. Method: immunoSEQ multiplex PCR; TCRdb's copy keeps in-frame clones and lacks some. The sample consists of under 1 million clones, just over 95% of them appearing once. The sequencing input was naive CD8+ T cells sorted from blood. The source is a man aged 25-40 years in good health.

The gene calls are TRBV6-1 and TRBJ2-7, with a possible D match to TRBD2 (6 bases). This CDR3 is built from 14 residues. Germline values: CDR1 MNHNS, CDR2 SASEGT. The V end lost 4 bases, the J end lost 6 bases, and 16 bases lay between the germline ends. Written as DNA, the CDR3 is TGTGCCAGCAGTGTGACGGGAGCCAATAGCGAGCAGTACTTC. Translation: CASSVTGANSEQYF.

V is TRBV10-3 and J is TRBJ2-1; a possible D gene is TRBD2 (6 bases). This CDR3 is built from 16 residues. Between the trimmed V and J ends, which lost 4 bases and 8 bases, there was a span of 21 bases. Germline V CDR1 and CDR2: ENHRY, SYGVKD. DNA for the CDR3: TGTGCCATCAGTGGTTCCCTAGGAGGGAGTGTTCATGAGCAGTTCTTC. It translates to CAISGSLGGSVHEQFF.

The rearrangement uses TRBV5-1 and TRBJ2-3, with TRBD2 identical over 12 bases. The CDR3 length is 16 residues. Germline CDR1 and CDR2: SGHRS and YFSETQ. Trimming took 5 bases from V and 2 from J; bases not matched to a gene: 6. CDR3 sequence: CASRAGLAGNTDTQYF. CDR3 bases: TGCGCCAGCAGGGCTGGACTAGCGGGAAACACAGATACGCAGTATTTT. Full variable domain (rest looked up from reference TRBV5-1 and TRBJ2-3): KAGVTQTPRYLIKTRGQQVTLSCSPISGHRSVSWYQQTPGQGLQFLFEYFSETQRNKGNFPGRFSGRQFSNSRSEMNVSTLELGDSALYLCASRAGLAGNTDTQYFGPGTRLTVL.

V and J are TRBV7-8 and TRBJ1-2; D is perhaps TRBD1 (6 bases). The germline CDR1 and CDR2 sequences are SGHVS and FQNEAQ. With 1 base removed from V and 2 bases from J, the gap between germline ends came to 14 bases. The CDR3 runs 16 residues. The CDR3 bases are TGTGCCAGCAGCTTAGGCGGCAGGACAGTGAACTATGGCTACACCTTC. This gives the protein CASSLGGRTVNYGYTF.

The rearrangement uses TRBV28 and TRBJ1-5, with D unresolved. Germline V gene data show CDR1 as MDHEN and CDR2 as SYDVKM. V lost 1 base, J lost 4 bases, and 2 bases lay in between. The CDR3 runs to 12 residues. CDR3 amino acids: CASSLLNQPQHF. The CDR3 coding sequence is TGTGCCAGCAGTTTATTAAATCAGCCCCAGCATTTT.

The chain recombines TRBV7-8 with TRBJ2-4; 14 nucleotides line up with TRBD2. V lost 0 bases, J lost 6 bases, and 1 base stayed unmatched. Germline-derived CDR1 and CDR2 are SGHVS and FQNEAQ. The CDR3 consists of 16 residues. The CDR3 reads CASSLAGLAGANIQYF. In nucleotides, the CDR3 is TGTGCCAGCAGCTTAGCGGGACTAGCGGGAGCAAACATTCAGTACTTC.

This clone was seen a single time. The rearrangement joins TRBV25-1 to TRBJ2-1, with D hard to call. The V end lost 3 bases, the J end lost 13 bases, and 19 bases lay between the germline ends. The germline gives CDR1 MGHDK, CDR2 SYGVNS. This CDR3 is 14 amino acids long. In DNA, the CDR3 is TGTGCCAGCAGTGACCACCGCTCTCGGGTGGATCAGTTCTTC. Protein product: CASSDHRSRVDQFF.

The chain links TRBV6-6 to TRBJ2-1; unclear D gene. Between the trimmed V and J ends, which lost 7 bases and 7 bases, there was a span of 8 bases. This CDR3 contains 11 residues. Germline V gene sequence: CDR1 MNHNY, CDR2 SVGAGI (reference sequence). DNA of the CDR3: TGTGCCAGCATCGTTGGGAATGAGCAGTTCTTC. Its translation is CASIVGNEQFF.

The chain links TRBV5-1 to TRBJ2-3; TRBD1 aligns across 8 bases. V shed 2 bases and J 4 bases; nucleotides not matched to a gene: 9. Germline CDR1 SGHRS, CDR2 YFSETQ. The CDR3 loop spans 16 amino acids. CDR3 coding DNA: TGCGCCAGCAGCTTACTTCCAGGGGGCAAGGCAGATACGCAGTATTTT. Translated, it gives CASSLLPGGKADTQYF.

This chain joins TRBV7-9 and TRBJ2-3; TRBD2 matches at 11 bases. Trimming took 5 bases from V and 2 from J; bases not matched to a gene: 3. The CDR3 runs 15 residues. From germline, CDR1 is SEHNR and CDR2 FQNEAQ (reference sequence). The CDR3 loop reads CASSPLAGDTDTQYF. The CDR3, as DNA: TGTGCCAGCAGCCCACTAGCGGGGGACACAGATACGCAGTATTTT.

The rearrangement links TRBV7-9 to TRBJ1-2, with D possibly being TRBD1 (6 bases). CDR1 is SEHNR, CDR2 FQNEAQ, per germline (reference sequence). This CDR3 contains 16 residues. V gave up 5 bases and J gave up 0 bases, with 16 bases separating them. Here the CDR3 DNA reads TGTGCCAGCAGCAGGACAGCGAACCTCCCTAACTATGGCTACACCTTC. Its translation: CASSRTANLPNYGYTF.

V is TRBV4-1 and J is TRBJ1-2; 7 nucleotides match TRBD1. V lost 2 bases to trimming and J lost 4 bases; unmatched junction nucleotides: 7. The CDR3 is made up of 15 amino acids. Germline CDR1 reads MGHRA; CDR2 reads YSYEKL. CDR3 sequence (DNA): TGCGCCAGCAGCCAACGACAGGGAGGGGGCTATGGCTACACCTTC. The encoded protein is CASSQRQGGGYGYTF.

The chain couples TRBV6-6 to TRBJ1-1; TRBD1 matches at 8 bases. Germline CDR1 is MNHNY and CDR2 is SVGAGI (reference sequence). The CDR3 spans 14 residues. After removal of 5 bases from V and 1 base from J, the junction contained 3 bases not matched to a gene. CDR3 bases: TGTGCCAGCAGTAACAGGGGGGAGAACACTGAAGCTTTCTTT. Its translation is CASSNRGENTEAFF.

The chain uses TRBV9 and TRBJ2-1; 14 nucleotides agree with TRBD2. With V trimmed by 4 bases and J by 10 bases, 10 bases remained unmatched. The CDR3 runs to 16 residues. The germline CDR1 and CDR2 sequences are SGDLS and YYNGEE. CDR3 amino acids: CASSMGLAGANEEQFF. CDR3 nucleotides: TGTGCCAGCAGCATGGGACTAGCGGGAGCAAACGAGGAGCAGTTCTTC.

J is TRBJ2-7 and V is TRBV10-3; the match to TRBD1 covers 9 bases. CDR1 ENHRY and CDR2 SYGVKD come from the germline V gene. Trimming took 6 bases from V and 6 from J; bases not matched to a gene: 9. This CDR3 contains 14 residues. Written as DNA, the CDR3 is TGTGCCATCAGAACGGGACAGGGACTTTTCGAGCAGTACTTC. Protein product: CAIRTGQGLFEQYF.

The J gene is TRBJ2-7, the V gene TRBV5-4; D possibly uses TRBD1 or TRBD2 (6 bases each). Germline V gives CDR1 SGHNT, CDR2 YYREEE (reference sequence). Trimming cost V 2 bases and J 5 bases, with 17 bases left between them. The CDR3 is made up of 15 amino acids. The CDR3, as DNA: TGTGCCAGCAGCTTTAACGGGGGCTCTCTGGACGAGCAGTACTTC. As protein: CASSFNGGSLDEQYF.

This clone was seen only once. The genes are TRBV4-1 and TRBJ2-5, with 14 bases identical to TRBD2. The CDR3 extends over 16 amino acids. J lost 4 bases, V lost 1 base, and 2 bases had no gene match. In germline, CDR1 is MGHRA, CDR2 YSYEKL. The CDR3 coding sequence is TGCGCCAGCAGCCAAGGGGGACTAGCGGGAGTAGAGACCCAGTACTTC. Its translation is CASSQGGLAGVETQYF.

The table lists this clone with a count of one. Distinct nucleotide sequences in the sample also encode this CDR3. This chain connects TRBV4-1 to TRBJ2-7; D is possibly TRBD1 or TRBD2 (5 bases each). This CDR3 is 14 amino acids long. The V and J ends lost 2 bases and 1 base respectively, with 9 bases between them. Per germline, CDR1 MGHRA and CDR2 YSYEKL. CDR3 coding DNA: TGCGCCAGCAGCCAAAGGGACGGGTCCTACGAGCAGTACTTC. It codes for CASSQRDGSYEQYF.

V is TRBV5-6 and J is TRBJ2-7; 7 positions agree with TRBD2. The CDR3 runs to 18 residues. CDR1 is SGHDT, CDR2 YYEEEE, per germline. J gave up 4 bases and V 3 bases, and 19 bases lay outside the gene matches. The CDR3 here is CASSSQKGGARKLYEQYF. The CDR3 DNA is TGTGCCAGCAGCTCGCAAAAGGGAGGGGCGCGTAAGTTGTACGAGCAGTACTTC.

The chain recombines TRBV11-2 with TRBJ2-1; possible D gene TRBD2, 6 bases. Germline loops: CDR1 SGHAT, CDR2 FQNNGV. The CDR3 extends over 16 amino acids. Trimming took 1 base from V and 5 from J, leaving 15 bases between them. The CDR3 is CASSLVISGKNNEQFF. CDR3 nucleotides: TGTGCCAGCAGCTTAGTCATTAGCGGAAAAAACAATGAGCAGTTCTTC.

The gene calls are TRBV9 and TRBJ2-5; 9 bases align to TRBD2. The J segment lost 5 bases and the V segment lost 1 base, leaving 12 bases of the junction unmatched. The germline CDR1 and CDR2 sequences are SGDLS and YYNGEE. The CDR3 contains 17 residues. CDR3 sequence (DNA): TGTGCCAGCAGCGTATGGGCTAGCGGGATGAGTGGGGAGACCCAGTACTTC. As protein: CASSVWASGMSGETQYF.

Worth noting for this clone: Other DNA sequences in this specimen translate into the identical CDR3. The chain has TRBV28 and TRBJ1-1; TRBD1 matches at 8 bases. V dropped 5 bases and J dropped 3; count of bases not matched to a gene: 5. Germline V gives CDR1 MDHEN, CDR2 SYDVKM. This CDR3 comprises 14 residues. The CDR3: CASSLGQGYTEAFF. CDR3 DNA: TGTGCCAGCAGTCTTGGACAGGGATACACTGAAGCTTTCTTT.

This rearrangement joins TRBV27 to TRBJ2-3; D remains unclear. V lost 9 bases and J lost 6, with 13 bases in between. The germline V gene has CDR1 MNHEY and CDR2 SMNVEV (reference sequence). The CDR3 length is 12 residues. In DNA, the CDR3 is TGTGCCAGTGGGTTGATTGGGGATACGCAGTATTTT. As protein: CASGLIGDTQYF.

About this clone: The sample holds other DNA sequences that translate to the same CDR3. This chain uses TRBV7-9 with TRBJ2-7, with D tentatively TRBD1 or TRBD2 (5 bases each). Germline loops: CDR1 SEHNR, CDR2 FQNEAQ (reference sequence). CDR3 size: 14 residues. Trimming stripped 0 bases from V and 2 bases from J, with 8 bases between. The CDR3 coding sequence is TGTGCCAGCAGCTTAGCGGGGACGACCTACGAGCAGTACTTC. It yields the protein CASSLAGTTYEQYF.

The chain is built from TRBV7-6 and TRBJ2-7, with D unresolved. This CDR3 contains 12 residues. The V end lost 5 bases, the J end lost 5 bases, and 10 bases lay between the germline ends. Germline CDR1 reads SGHVS; CDR2 reads FNYEAQ. This CDR3 is CASSPTFDEQYF. In DNA form, the CDR3 reads TGTGCCAGCAGCCCCACGTTTGACGAGCAGTACTTC. The full variable domain, in which reference TRBV7-6 and TRBJ2-7 provide the parts outside the CDR3, is GAGVSQSPRYKVTKRGQDVALRCDPISGHVSLYWYRQALGQGPEFLTYFNYEAQQDKSGLPNDRFSAERPEGSISTLTIQRTEQRDSAMYRCASSPTFDEQYFGPGTRLTVT.

The chain has TRBV7-2 and TRBJ2-4; 7 positions agree with TRBD1. This CDR3 has 13 residues. V lost 7 bases and J lost 8; bases outside the gene matches: 8. CDR1 is SGHTA, CDR2 FQGNSA, per germline. This CDR3 reads CASTLGQGDIQYF. The CDR3 region has the DNA TGTGCCAGCACCTTGGGGCAGGGGGACATTCAGTACTTC.

The chain couples TRBV2 to TRBJ2-1; D is possibly TRBD1 (5 bases). This CDR3 is 12 amino acids long. V shed 7 bases and J shed 5 bases, with 9 bases lying between them. Germline V gene lookup returns CDR1 SNHLY and CDR2 FYNNEI. CDR3 DNA: TGTGCCAGCATCCGACAGAACAATGAGCAGTTCTTC. Translated, it gives CASIRQNNEQFF. The variable domain in full, with the rest retrieved from reference TRBV2 and TRBJ2-1, is EPEVTQTPSHQVTQMGQEVILRCVPISNHLYFYWYRQILGQKVEFLVSFYNNEISEKSEIFDDQFSVERPDGSNFTLKIRSTKLEDSAMYFCASIRQNNEQFFGPGTRLTVL.

V gene TRBV7-9 combines with J gene TRBJ2-1; D gene unclear. Germline V gene data show CDR1 as SEHNR and CDR2 as FQNEAQ (reference sequence). The CDR3 is 13 residues long. The V and J ends lost 2 bases and 7 bases respectively, with 9 bases between them. CDR3 bases: TGTGCCAGCAGCTTATCTGGGGTAAATGAGCAGTTCTTC. Amino acid sequence: CASSLSGVNEQFF.

The V call is TRBV28, the J call TRBJ1-2; 9 bases fit TRBD1. From germline, CDR1 is MDHEN and CDR2 SYDVKM. This CDR3 contains 16 residues. V shed 2 bases and J 7 bases; nucleotides not matched to a gene: 11. The CDR3 protein is CASSLSLQGAGFGYTF. The CDR3, as DNA: TGTGCCAGCAGTTTAAGTTTACAGGGGGCTGGGTTTGGCTACACCTTC.

The chain joins TRBV29-1 to TRBJ2-7; unclear D gene. The germline V gene encodes CDR1 SQVTM and CDR2 ANQGSEA. This CDR3 has 14 residues. V was pared by 2 bases and J by 2 bases, with 13 bases between. CDR3 region: CSVEFVGFAYEQYF. The CDR3, as DNA: TGCAGCGTTGAATTCGTGGGATTTGCCTACGAGCAGTACTTC.

J is TRBJ2-7 and V is TRBV10-1; TRBD2 matches at 10 bases. Germline V lookup: CDR1 WNHNN, CDR2 SYGVQD (reference sequence). Germline trimming cut 4 bases from V and 1 base from J; bases unmatched to any gene: 10. The CDR3 totals 17 residues. CDR3 in DNA: TGCGCCAGCAGTGGAGTCCCCGAGCGGGAGGGTTCCTACGAGCAGTACTTC. Translating it yields CASSGVPEREGSYEQYF.